The clone carrying this T cell receptor (beta chain) has just one count. Its antigen is unidentified. These data originate in a study of OX40 agonist ivuxolimab in advanced cancers. Regarding the study as a whole: It was not determined which antigens were specifically recognized by the peripheral T cells that had undergone clonal expansion.

The data were produced by immunoSEQ multiplex PCR, yet TCRdb's version contains in-frame clones alone and is incomplete. The sample yields fewer than 16,000 clones, 70% seen once. The germline V gene encodes CDR1 MGHRA and CDR2 YSYEKL. Trimming removed 0 bases at V and 1 base at J, with 1 base between. CDR3 length equals 13 residues. This TCR came from an adult with an advanced solid tumor such as melanoma, head and neck, liver or kidney cancer. This chain uses TRBV4-1 with TRBJ2-1, with D unclear. The material was CD4+ or CD8+ T cells sorted from blood, obtained in a trial of the OX40 agonist ivuxolimab. The CDR3, as DNA: TGCGCCAGCAGCCAAGATTCCTACAATGAGCAGTTCTTC. Translated, it gives CASSQDSYNEQFF.